This record concerns one T cell receptor beta chain sequence. Its antigen is not known. Sequencing was performed with immunoSEQ multiplex PCR; in TCRdb, only in-frame clones are kept and a portion is missing. The sample has some 150,000 clones, more than 85% seen once. This specimen comes from a study of T cell responses to AZD1222 COVID-19 vaccine. Overall study context: Investigators merged groups given second doses at roughly 4 or roughly 12 weeks. Regarding the study as a whole: There were vaccine-associated CD4 TCRs across spike, dominant at 160-218 and 743-854. Variant regions that are unmutated are reportedly the target of nearly half of spike-specific TCRs.

This CDR3 region has 14 residues. The V and J ends lost 3 bases and 6 bases respectively, with 11 bases between them. Germline V gene lookup returns CDR1 KGHSH and CDR2 LQKENI. The receptor was isolated from an adult in good health. The sequencing used peripheral blood, collected on day 0 of AZD1222 vaccination. The rearrangement uses TRBV18 and TRBJ2-2, with D maybe TRBD1 (6 bases). CDR3 sequence: CASSPIWGPGELFF. As DNA, the CDR3 is TGTGCCAGCTCACCGATTTGGGGGCCCGGGGAGCTGTTTTTT.